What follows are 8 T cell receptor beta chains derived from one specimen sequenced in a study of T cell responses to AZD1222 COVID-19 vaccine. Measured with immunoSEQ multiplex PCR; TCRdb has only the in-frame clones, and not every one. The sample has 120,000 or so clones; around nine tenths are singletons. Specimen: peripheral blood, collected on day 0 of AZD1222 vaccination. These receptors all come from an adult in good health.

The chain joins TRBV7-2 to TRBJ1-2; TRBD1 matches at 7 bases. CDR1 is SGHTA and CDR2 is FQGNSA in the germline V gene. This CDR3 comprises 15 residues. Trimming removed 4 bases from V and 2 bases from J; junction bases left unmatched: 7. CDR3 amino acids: CASSSFRQGNYGYTF. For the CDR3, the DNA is TGTGCCAGCAGCTCGTTCCGACAGGGAAACTATGGCTACACCTTC.

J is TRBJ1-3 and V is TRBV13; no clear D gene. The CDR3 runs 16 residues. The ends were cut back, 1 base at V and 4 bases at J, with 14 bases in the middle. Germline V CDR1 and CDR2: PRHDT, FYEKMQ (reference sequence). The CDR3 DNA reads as TGTGCCAGCAGCTTAGAGGGCGACTCTGAGGGAAACACCATATATTTT. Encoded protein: CASSLEGDSEGNTIYF.

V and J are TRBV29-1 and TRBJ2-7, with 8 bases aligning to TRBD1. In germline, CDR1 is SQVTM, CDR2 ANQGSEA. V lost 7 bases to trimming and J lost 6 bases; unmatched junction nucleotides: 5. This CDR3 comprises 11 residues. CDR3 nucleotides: TGCAGCGCGACAGGGGAGCTCGAGCAGTACTTC. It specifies CSATGELEQYF.

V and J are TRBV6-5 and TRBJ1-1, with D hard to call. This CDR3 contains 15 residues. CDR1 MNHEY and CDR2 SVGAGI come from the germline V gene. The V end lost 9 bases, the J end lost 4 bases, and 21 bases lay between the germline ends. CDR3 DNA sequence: TGTGCCAGTAATCTCGAGGACTTGTGGGGCACTGAAGCTTTCTTT. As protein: CASNLEDLWGTEAFF.

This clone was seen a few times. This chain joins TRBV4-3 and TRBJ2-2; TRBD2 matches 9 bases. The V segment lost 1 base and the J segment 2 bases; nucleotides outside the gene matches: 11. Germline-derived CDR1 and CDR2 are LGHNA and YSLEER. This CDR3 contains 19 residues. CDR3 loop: CASSQGPGLANVNTGELFF. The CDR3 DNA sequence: TGCGCCAGCAGCCAAGGCCCGGGACTAGCTAACGTAAACACCGGGGAGCTGTTTTTT.

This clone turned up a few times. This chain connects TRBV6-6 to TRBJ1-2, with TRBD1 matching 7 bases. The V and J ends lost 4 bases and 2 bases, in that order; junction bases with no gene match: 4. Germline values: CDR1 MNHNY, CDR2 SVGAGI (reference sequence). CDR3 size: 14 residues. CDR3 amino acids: CASSSSGGNYGYTF. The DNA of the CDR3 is TGTGCCAGCAGTTCTTCAGGGGGGAACTATGGCTACACCTTC.

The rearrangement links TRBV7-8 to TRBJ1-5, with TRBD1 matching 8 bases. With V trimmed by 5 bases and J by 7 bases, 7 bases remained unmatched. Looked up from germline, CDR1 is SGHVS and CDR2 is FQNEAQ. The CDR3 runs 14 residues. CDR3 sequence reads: CASSLDREGQPQHF. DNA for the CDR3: TGTGCCAGCAGCCTGGACAGGGAGGGCCAGCCCCAGCATTTT.

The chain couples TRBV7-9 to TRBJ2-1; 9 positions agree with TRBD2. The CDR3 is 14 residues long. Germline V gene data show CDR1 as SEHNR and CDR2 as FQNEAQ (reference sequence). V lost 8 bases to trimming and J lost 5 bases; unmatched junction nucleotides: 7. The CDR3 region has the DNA TGTGCCAGCTTCTGGGCTAGCGGGGACAATGAGCAGTTCTTC. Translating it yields CASFWASGDNEQFF.